This TCR beta chain comes out of a study of blood T cell repertoires in COVID-19. At the level of the study: Acute and convalescent COVID-19 samples came from the United States, Italy and Spain. PBMCs, B-cell-depleted T cells, or T cells provided the cDNA or gDNA that made up the material.

The ends lost 3 bases at V and 7 bases at J; junction bases unmatched: 7. Germline CDR1 reads MDHEN; CDR2 reads SYDVKM. There are 14 residues in the CDR3. How the authors handled the data: Amplification from reference gene primers served as the basis for estimated nucleated cell counts. TCRdb keeps only in-frame clones here, not all; method: immunoSEQ multiplex PCR. The V and J calls and the clone size are those of that table, but D and trimming were determined from the DNA. This sample has roughly 150,000 clones, with almost 80% found just once. Input material: peripheral blood. The TCR sequence derives from a man aged 55 to 70 who had recovered from COVID-19. The genes are TRBV28 and TRBJ2-7; 9 nucleotides line up with TRBD2. CDR3 DNA sequence: TGTGCCAGCAGTTTCCTAGCGGGAACGGGGGAGCAGTACTTC. It is translated as CASSFLAGTGEQYF.